Listed below are T cell receptor beta chains from one sample, sequenced in a study of cytomegalovirus exposure and HLA in healthy donors. TCRdb's copy holds only in-frame clones and misses some; the assay was immunoSEQ multiplex PCR. The table lists roughly 200,000 clones, around 75% of them singletons. Sequencing was done on a sample of PBMCs. Receptors were obtained from a female donor in good health and CMV-seronegative. Both conserved end residues are part of each CDR3. D genes are given only for firm matches. Only part of the rows carry a size: once, few, many, or a class if the clone is expanded.

CDR3 length,clone size,V gene,D gene,J gene,CDR3 DNA,CDR3 protein
12,-,TRBV5-5,TRBD1,TRBJ1-2,TGTGCCAGCAGCTTAGGGACAGGGGGCCTGTCCTTC,CASSLGTGGLSF
15,-,TRBV7-2,TRBD2,TRBJ2-7,TGTGCCAGCAGCTCTTCACTAGCGGGAGCCTACGAGCAGTACTTC,CASSSSLAGAYEQYF
13,-,TRBV25-1,-,TRBJ2-3,TGTGCCAGCAGCAAGTGGGGAGTTAATACGCAGTATTTT,CASSKWGVNTQYF
15,-,TRBV30,-,TRBJ2-3,TGTGCCTGGATCGGTAGAGCCACGAGCGCAGATACGCAGTATTTT,CAWIGRATSADTQYF
17,-,TRBV2,TRBD1,TRBJ2-1,TGTGCCAGCAGTGCCCGAGGGGGGACAGGGCTGTACAATGAGCAGTTCTTC,CASSARGGTGLYNEQFF
16,-,TRBV14,TRBD1,TRBJ1-5,TGTGCCAGCAGCGTCAGGGCGGACAGGACCAATCAGCCCCAGCATTTT,CASSVRADRTNQPQHF
13,-,TRBV5-1,-,TRBJ2-3,TGCGCCAGCAGCCGAGGACAGTCAGATACGCAGTATTTT,CASSRGQSDTQYF
16,few,TRBV5-1,TRBD2,TRBJ2-1,TGCGCCAGCAGCCTCCTTGGGACTAGCGGAAACAATGAGCAGTTCTTC,CASSLLGTSGNNEQFF
14,-,TRBV2,-,TRBJ2-6,TGTGCCAGCGGCGGGGTCTCTGGGGCCAACGTCCTGACTTTC,CASGGVSGANVLTF
16,-,TRBV30,-,TRBJ1-6,TGTGCCTGGAGTGTACGCGAGAGATCCTATAATTCACCCCTCCACTTT,CAWSVRERSYNSPLHF
13,-,TRBV9,-,TRBJ2-3,TGTGCCAGCAGCGCCTGGAGGACAGATACGCAGTATTTT,CASSAWRTDTQYF
15,-,TRBV7-9,TRBD2,TRBJ2-1,TGTGCCAGTAAGGCGCGGGAGGAATTCTACAATGAGCAGTTCTTC,CASKAREEFYNEQFF
15,-,TRBV7-9,TRBD1,TRBJ2-3,TGTGCCAGCAGCTTAGAGGGGGCAGGGGCAGATACGCAGTATTTT,CASSLEGAGADTQYF
16,-,TRBV9,-,TRBJ1-2,TGTGCCAGCAGCGTAGGTCACAGGAGGGGAGGCCATGGCTACACCTTC,CASSVGHRRGGHGYTF